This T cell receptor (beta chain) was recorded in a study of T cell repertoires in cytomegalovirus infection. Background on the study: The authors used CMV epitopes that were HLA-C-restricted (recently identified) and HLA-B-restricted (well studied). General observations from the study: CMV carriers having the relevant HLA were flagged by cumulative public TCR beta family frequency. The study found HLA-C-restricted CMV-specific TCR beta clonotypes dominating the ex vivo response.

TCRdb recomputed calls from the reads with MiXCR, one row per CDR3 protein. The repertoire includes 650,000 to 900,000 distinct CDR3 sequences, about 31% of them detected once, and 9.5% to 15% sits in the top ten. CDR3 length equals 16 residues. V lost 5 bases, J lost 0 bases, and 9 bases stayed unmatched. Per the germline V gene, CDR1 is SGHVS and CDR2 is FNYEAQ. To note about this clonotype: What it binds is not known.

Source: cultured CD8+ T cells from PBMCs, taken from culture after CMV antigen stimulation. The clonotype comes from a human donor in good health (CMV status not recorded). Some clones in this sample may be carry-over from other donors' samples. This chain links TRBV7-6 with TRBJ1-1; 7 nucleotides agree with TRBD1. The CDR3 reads CASSQGQVRLNTEAFF. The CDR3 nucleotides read TGTGCCAGCAGCCAAGGACAGGTCAGATTGAACACTGAAGCTTTCTTT.